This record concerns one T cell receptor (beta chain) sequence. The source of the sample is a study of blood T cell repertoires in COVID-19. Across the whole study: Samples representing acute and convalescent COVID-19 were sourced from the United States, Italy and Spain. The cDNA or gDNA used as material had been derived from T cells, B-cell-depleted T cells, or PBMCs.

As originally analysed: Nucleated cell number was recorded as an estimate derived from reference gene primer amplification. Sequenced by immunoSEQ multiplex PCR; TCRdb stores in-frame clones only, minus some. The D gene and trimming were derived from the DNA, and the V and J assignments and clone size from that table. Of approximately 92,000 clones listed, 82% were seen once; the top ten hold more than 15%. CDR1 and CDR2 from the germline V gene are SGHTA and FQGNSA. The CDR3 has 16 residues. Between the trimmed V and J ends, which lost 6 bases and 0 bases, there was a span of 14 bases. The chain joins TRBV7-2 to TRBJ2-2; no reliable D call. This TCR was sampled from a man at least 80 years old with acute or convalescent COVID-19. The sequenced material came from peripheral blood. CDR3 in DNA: TGTGCCAGCAGACCCGCCCGCGATTCGAACACCGGGGAGCTGTTTTTT. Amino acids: CASRPARDSNTGELFF.